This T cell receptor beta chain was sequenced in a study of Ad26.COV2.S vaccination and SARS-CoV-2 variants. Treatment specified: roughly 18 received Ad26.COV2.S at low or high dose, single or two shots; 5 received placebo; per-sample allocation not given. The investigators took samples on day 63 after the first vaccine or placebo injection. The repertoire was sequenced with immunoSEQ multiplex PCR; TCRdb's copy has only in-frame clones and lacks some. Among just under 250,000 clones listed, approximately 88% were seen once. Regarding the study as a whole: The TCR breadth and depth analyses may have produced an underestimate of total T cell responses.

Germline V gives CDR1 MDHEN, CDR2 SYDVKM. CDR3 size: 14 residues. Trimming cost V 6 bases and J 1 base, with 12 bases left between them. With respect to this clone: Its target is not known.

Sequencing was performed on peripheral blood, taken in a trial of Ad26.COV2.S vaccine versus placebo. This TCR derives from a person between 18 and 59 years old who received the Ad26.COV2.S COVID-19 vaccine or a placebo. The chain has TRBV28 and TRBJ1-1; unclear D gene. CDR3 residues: CASSPTQPNTEAFF. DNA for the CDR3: TGTGCCAGCAGCCCTACCCAGCCGAACACTGAAGCTTTCTTT.